These 25 T cell receptor beta chains share one sample of origin, sequenced in a study of T cells after somatic rescue of genetic block. Profiled with immunoSEQ multiplex PCR; TCRdb holds only in-frame clones, not every one. The table records about 67,000 clones, about 91% of them present only once. Sequenced sample: peripheral blood mononuclear cells (PBMCs). The receptors derive from a man aged 40-49 years.

This sequence joins TRBV21-1 and TRBJ2-3; the DNA was not used to check the table's D call, TRBD2. TRBV21-1 is designated a pseudogene. This CDR3 is 21 amino acids long. CDR3 sequence: CASSEKGEIGGETLGSDTQYF. The CDR3 DNA follows: TGTGCCAGCAGCGAAAAAGGGGAAATCGGAGGGGAGACCCTCGGGTCAGATACGCAGTATTTT.

The V call is TRBV5-1, the J call TRBJ2-5, with 12 bases that match TRBD2. Looked up from germline, CDR1 is SGHRS and CDR2 is YFSETQ. The CDR3 spans 16 residues. V gave up 1 base and J gave up 1 base; unmatched junction bases: 2. CDR3 amino acids: CASSLTSGGTQETQYF. CDR3 nucleotide sequence: TGCGCCAGCAGCTTGACTAGCGGGGGGACCCAAGAGACCCAGTACTTC. Variable domain in full (rest from reference TRBV5-1 and TRBJ2-5): KAGVTQTPRYLIKTRGQQVTLSCSPISGHRSVSWYQQTPGQGLQFLFEYFSETQRNKGNFPGRFSGRQFSNSRSEMNVSTLELGDSALYLCASSLTSGGTQETQYFGPGTRLLVL.

The chain is built from TRBV6-1 and TRBJ1-4; D unclear. V lost 7 bases, J lost 7 bases, and 13 bases lay in between. This CDR3 has 13 amino acids. The germline CDR1 and CDR2 sequences are MNHNS and SASEGT. The CDR3: CASMNRHGEKLFF. CDR3 coding DNA: TGTGCCAGCATGAACCGACATGGTGAAAAACTGTTTTTT.

The chain couples TRBV19 to TRBJ2-7; 9 bases align to TRBD1. This CDR3 contains 14 residues. J was trimmed by 5 bases and V by 6 bases; bases with no gene match: 8. Per the germline V gene, CDR1 is LNHDA and CDR2 is SQIVND (reference sequence). CDR3 protein: CASSPEDRGDEQYF. For the CDR3, the DNA is TGTGCCAGTAGCCCGGAAGACAGGGGGGACGAGCAGTACTTC.

The rearrangement joins TRBV6-1 to TRBJ2-3; D is unresolved. This CDR3 is built from 11 residues. Germline assignment: CDR1 MNHNS and CDR2 SASEGT. The germline V and J ends were trimmed by 4 bases and 8 bases, with 7 bases remaining between them. The CDR3 spells CASSVTGTQYF. CDR3 bases: TGTGCCAGCAGTGTTACTGGTACGCAGTATTTT.

In regard to this clone: The junction shows a germline mismatch at one end, possibly a read error. J is TRBJ2-1 and V is TRBV29-1; TRBD1 or TRBD2 may be the D gene (5 bases each). CDR3 size: 14 residues. Germline-derived CDR1 and CDR2 are SQVTM and ANQGSEA. DNA of the CDR3: TGCAGCGTAGAAGGCCCGGGGCCGGGCAATGAGCAGTTCTTC. Translated, it gives CSVEGPGPGNEQFF.

The chain employs TRBV30 and TRBJ1-5; tentative D call: TRBD1 (5 bases). V gave up 5 bases and J gave up 5 bases, with 7 bases separating them. CDR1 and CDR2 (germline): GTSNPN, SVGIG (reference sequence). There are 11 residues in the CDR3. Written as DNA, the CDR3 is TGTGCCTGGGGGGGGGATCAGCCCCAGCATTTT. It yields the protein CAWGGDQPQHF.

The V gene is TRBV19, the J gene TRBJ2-1, with TRBD1 identical over 8 bases. The CDR3 spans 16 residues. CDR1 LNHDA and CDR2 SQIVND come from the germline V gene (reference sequence). V trimming: 6 bases; J trimming: 5 bases; junction bases outside the gene matches: 12. CDR3 loop: CASRTTGDLVHNEQFF. The CDR3, as DNA: TGTGCCAGTAGGACGACAGGGGACCTCGTCCACAATGAGCAGTTCTTC.

The V call is TRBV11-2, the J call TRBJ1-2; D unclear. The CDR3 loop spans 12 amino acids. V shed 2 bases and J shed 10 bases, with 11 bases lying between them. The V gene's germline CDR1 is SGHAT and CDR2 FQNNGV. The CDR3 loop is CASSLTRAVYTF. The CDR3, as DNA: TGTGCCAGCAGCTTAACCCGGGCGGTCTACACCTTC.

This clone has a handful of counts. The J gene is TRBJ2-7, the V gene TRBV4-2; the D is unclear. Germline-derived CDR1 and CDR2 are LGHNA and YNFKEQ. The CDR3 loop spans 14 amino acids. The germline V and J ends were trimmed by 0 bases and 4 bases, with 10 bases remaining between them. In DNA, the CDR3 is TGTGCCAGCAGCCAAGATTCAGGTATATACGAGCAGTACTTC. This translates into CASSQDSGIYEQYF.

This clone was counted once. CDR3 region: CAIRGESNTGELFF. The CDR3, as DNA: TGTGCCATCAGGGGGGAGTCGAACACCGGGGAGCTGTTTTTT. The rearrangement links TRBV10-3 to TRBJ2-2, with D possibly being TRBD1 or TRBD2 (5 bases each). Trimming removed 6 bases from V and 0 bases from J, with 8 bases in between. CDR1 ENHRY and CDR2 SYGVKD come from the germline V gene. CDR3 size: 14 residues.

The chain links TRBV19 to TRBJ1-5; no reliable D call. The germline V gene encodes CDR1 LNHDA and CDR2 SQIVND (reference sequence). The CDR3 has 15 residues. Trimming removed 3 bases from V and 0 bases from J, with 9 bases in between. The CDR3 loop is CASSISAGSNQPQHF. As DNA, the CDR3 is TGTGCCAGTAGTATTTCGGCCGGTAGCAATCAGCCCCAGCATTTT.

This sequence joins TRBV19 and TRBJ2-5; weak D call: TRBD2 (6 bases). Trimming cost V 3 bases and J 3 bases, with 11 bases left between them. From germline, CDR1 is LNHDA and CDR2 SQIVND (reference sequence). The CDR3 contains 14 residues. Here the CDR3 DNA reads TGTGCCAGTAGTATGGGGGGACGGAAAGAGACCCAGTACTTC. Its translation: CASSMGGRKETQYF.

V is TRBV5-1 and J is TRBJ2-1; 12 bases are shared with TRBD2. Germline loops: CDR1 SGHRS, CDR2 YFSETQ. This CDR3 region has 14 residues. The trim removed 9 bases at V and 7 bases at J, leaving 8 bases unmatched. The chain's CDR3 is CATSWTSGNNEQFF. The CDR3 DNA reads as TGCGCCACCTCGTGGACTAGCGGGAATAATGAGCAGTTCTTC.

On this clone: An end of the junction does not agree with germline; a read error may underlie this. Other nucleotide sequences from this sample produce the same CDR3. The chain combines TRBV5-1 with TRBJ2-2; TRBD1 might be the D (6 bases). From germline, CDR1 is SGHRS and CDR2 YFSETQ. CDR3 size: 16 residues. The CDR3 DNA follows: TGCGCCAGCAGCTCACAGGGTACCGCGAACACTGGGGAGCTGTTTTTT. It codes for CASSSQGTANTGELFF. The whole variable domain, remainder taken from reference TRBV5-1 and TRBJ2-2, is KAGVTQTPRYLIKTRGQQVTLSCSPISGHRSVSWYQQTPGQGLQFLFEYFSETQRNKGNFPGRFSGRQFSNSRSEMNVSTLELGDSALYLCASSSQGTANTGELFFGEGSRLTVL.

The chain is built from TRBV20-1 and TRBJ2-7, with D unresolved. Trimming shortened V by 1 base and J by 3 bases, and 4 bases separated the two germline ends. There are 11 residues in the CDR3. The germline V gene has CDR1 DFQATT and CDR2 SNEGSKA (reference sequence). The CDR3 DNA reads TGCAGTGCTAGAGCGGGCTACGAGCAGTACTTC. Its protein product is CSARAGYEQYF.

The chain employs TRBV6-6 and TRBJ1-6; no definite D call. The germline CDR1 and CDR2 sequences are MNHNY and SVGAGI (reference sequence). This CDR3 has 14 residues. Trimming removed 2 bases from V and 11 bases from J, with 13 bases in between. This chain's CDR3 is CASSYDGKLAPLHF. DNA for the CDR3: TGTGCCAGCAGTTACGACGGCAAATTAGCACCCCTCCACTTT.

The chain employs TRBV27 and TRBJ2-5; D is perhaps TRBD2 (6 bases). The CDR3 has 14 amino acids. The germline V and J ends were trimmed by 4 bases and 7 bases, with 16 bases remaining between them. Germline values: CDR1 MNHEY, CDR2 SMNVEV (reference sequence). Here the CDR3 DNA reads TGTGCCAGCAGTTGGACCCGGGACTCGGGGACCCAGTACTTC. Its translation is CASSWTRDSGTQYF.

The chain combines TRBV15 with TRBJ2-7; TRBD2 aligns across 8 bases. The V gene end was trimmed by 4 bases and the J gene end by 1 base; junction bases not matched to a gene: 12. The CDR3 runs 17 residues. Germline V gene lookup returns CDR1 LNHNV and CDR2 YYDKDF (reference sequence). CDR3 amino acids: CATSKVMTGTRSYEQYF. Here the CDR3 DNA reads TGTGCCACCAGCAAAGTAATGACCGGGACTAGATCCTACGAGCAGTACTTC.

This clone appeared a single time. The DNA for the CDR3 is TGTGCCTGGTGGCAGGGAAAGGGCACAGATACGCAGTATTTT. This gives the protein CAWWQGKGTDTQYF. This rearrangement joins TRBV30 to TRBJ2-3, with D possibly TRBD1 on 5 matching bases. Germline-derived CDR1 and CDR2 are GTSNPN and SVGIG (reference sequence). This CDR3 has 14 amino acids. The V end lost 5 bases, the J end lost 1 base, and 13 bases lay between the germline ends.

The CDR3 sequence: CASSVESVSYNEQFF. Written as DNA, the CDR3 is TGTGCCAGCAGCGTAGAAAGCGTCTCCTACAATGAGCAGTTCTTC. The chain carries TRBV9 and TRBJ2-1; D unresolved. The CDR3 runs to 15 residues. CDR1 is SGDLS and CDR2 is YYNGEE in the germline V gene. The ends were cut back, 0 bases at V and 0 bases at J, with 7 bases in the middle.

Only a few counts were recorded for this clone. The V call is TRBV6-1, the J call TRBJ2-2, with TRBD2 matching 12 bases. Germline loops: CDR1 MNHNS, CDR2 SASEGT. The CDR3 sequence is 15 residues long. The J segment lost 6 bases and the V segment lost 2 bases, leaving 1 base of the junction unmatched. CDR3 loop: CASSELAGGPGELFF. The CDR3 DNA sequence: TGTGCCAGCAGTGAACTAGCGGGAGGGCCCGGGGAGCTGTTTTTT.

V is TRBV30 and J is TRBJ2-7; TRBD2 is a possible D gene (5 bases). The germline V gene encodes CDR1 GTSNPN and CDR2 SVGIG (reference sequence). V shed 2 bases and J shed 5 bases, with 10 bases lying between them. This CDR3 comprises 12 residues. CDR3 nucleotide sequence: TGTGCCTGGAGTACGGGAATCCACGAGCAGTACTTC. Its translation is CAWSTGIHEQYF.

This sequence joins TRBV10-1 and TRBJ2-3; 10 bases are a match to TRBD1. Trimming removed 8 bases from V and 1 base from J; junction bases left unmatched: 6. The CDR3 extends over 15 amino acids. CDR1 is WNHNN and CDR2 is SYGVQD in the germline V gene (reference sequence). The CDR3 DNA reads as TGCGCCAGCGAGTCCGGACAGGGGGGCACAGATACGCAGTATTTT. This sequence encodes CASESGQGGTDTQYF.

The chain has TRBV6-5 and TRBJ1-5; TRBD1 aligns across 7 bases. V lost 8 bases and J lost 9; bases outside the gene matches: 13. Germline V gives CDR1 MNHEY, CDR2 SVGAGI. This CDR3 is 14 amino acids long. The DNA for the CDR3 is TGTGCCAGCCAGAGCCAGGGGGGGGGATGGCCCCAGCATTTT. Translation gives CASQSQGGGWPQHF.